This T cell receptor (beta chain) was captured by sequencing in a study of siplizumab effects on memory and regulatory T cells. A note on this clone: The antigen is not known.

The V and J ends lost 6 bases and 2 bases, in that order; junction bases with no gene match: 13. This CDR3 region has 18 residues. CDR1 is LNHDA and CDR2 is SQIVND in the germline V gene (reference sequence). Overall study results and limits: Memory cells seemed less diverse than naive T cells, which also seemed major contributors to the alloresponse. In the presence of siplizumab, alloreactive sequences traceable to unstimulated CD4+ memory cells were significantly reduced.

Around 96,000 TCR templates were measured in each sample. Method: immunoSEQ multiplex PCR; TCRdb's copy keeps in-frame clones and lacks some. The data show roughly 100,000 clones, about 93% seen once. This receptor was identified in a human donor in good health. The chain links TRBV19 to TRBJ1-5; 10 nucleotides agree with TRBD1. What was sequenced was Tregs sorted from blood. CDR3 coding DNA: TGTGCCAGTAGGCCCGGACAGGGGGTTGTTCGGGGCAATCAGCCCCAGCATTTT. It yields the protein CASRPGQGVVRGNQPQHF. The variable domain in full, with the rest retrieved from reference TRBV19 and TRBJ1-5, is DGGITQSPKYLFRKEGQNVTLSCEQNLNHDAMYWYRQDPGQGLRLIYYSQIVNDFQKGDIAEGYSVSREKKESFPLTVTSAQKNPTAFYLCASRPGQGVVRGNQPQHFGDGTRLSIL.